This TCR beta chain was recovered during a study of chemoradiotherapy in HPV16-positive cancers. The wider study: A couple of HPV16-positive patients' cells yielded candidate HPV-specific clones and common motifs.

The CDR3 consists of 16 residues. Germline V gene sequence: CDR1 MGHRA, CDR2 YSYEKL. V shed 4 bases, J shed 4 bases, and the junction held 12 bases outside the gene matches. For this clone: Its antigen is undetermined.

General study findings and limits: Better recurrence-free survival went with HPV-responsive T-cell expansion in HPV16-positive patients. Candidate HPV-specific clones and E7-related TCR motifs grew in tumor during treatment.

Method: immunoSEQ multiplex PCR; TCRdb's copy keeps in-frame clones and lacks some. The sample has about 34,000 clones, about 90% seen once; the top ten hold roughly 3.9%. The sequence was collected from a human donor with HPV-associated anogenital cancer. The sample in question was blood, obtained from a patient who underwent chemoradiotherapy. V is TRBV4-1 and J is TRBJ1-1; the match to TRBD1 covers 7 bases. The CDR3 spells CASSPRGIEMGTEAFF. The CDR3 region has the DNA TGCGCCAGCAGCCCCAGGGGGATCGAAATGGGCACTGAAGCTTTCTTT.